This T cell receptor (beta chain) emerged from a study of blood T cell repertoires in COVID-19. In the authors' methods: Cell counts per sample came from amplifying reference gene primers. Some clones are missing from TCRdb's copy, which holds only in-frame ones; the method was immunoSEQ multiplex PCR. The D gene and trimming were derived from the DNA, and the V and J assignments and clone size from that table. This sample has around 140,000 clones; around 78% occur once, and the top ten carry approximately 4.5%. Trimming pared 1 base from V and 3 bases from J, leaving 7 bases between. The CDR3 covers 13 residues. Germline V CDR1 and CDR2: SGHRS, YFSETQ. This clone was seen a single time.

The receptor was isolated from a woman aged 80 or over with active or convalescent COVID-19. The sample consisted of peripheral blood. The rearrangement links TRBV5-1 to TRBJ1-2; no definite D call. CDR3 DNA: TGCGCCAGCAGCTTGAATGGAGACTATGGCTACACCTTC. This gives the protein CASSLNGDYGYTF.